This T cell receptor beta chain was sequenced in a study of beta chain features in type 1 diabetes. Findings of the study overall: The study notes PCR might favor shorter templates equally in patients and controls.

Comments on this clone: Its specificity is unknown.

Sequencing targeted expressed TCRB transcripts, as all isolated RNA had been reverse transcribed. TCRdb's copy holds only in-frame clones and misses some; the assay was immunoSEQ multiplex PCR. The repertoire consists of hundreds of thousands of clones, with around 16% occurring once and the leading ten covering about 0.093%. The receptor's source is a man younger than 30 in good health. The sequencing sample was made of naive CD4+ T cells from blood.

The CDR3 DNA sequence: TGTGCCAGCAGTTTACTACTAGCGGGGGGGCGTGAGACCCAGTACTTC. Translated: CASSLLLAGGRETQYF. The rearrangement uses TRBV27 and TRBJ2-5; 13 bases map to TRBD2. Germline trimming cut 2 bases from V and 5 bases from J; bases unmatched to any gene: 5. The germline CDR1 and CDR2 sequences are MNHEY and SMNVEV (reference sequence). The CDR3 consists of 16 residues.